This TCR beta chain was sequenced in a study of blood T cell repertoires in COVID-19. Study-level information: Samples came from the United States, Italy and Spain, spanning acute and convalescent COVID-19. The analysed material was cDNA or gDNA that came from T cells, B-cell-depleted T cells, or PBMCs.

This clone appeared a single time. V lost 7 bases, J lost 2 bases, and 14 bases lay in between. The CDR3 length is 14 residues. Germline loops: CDR1 MNHEY, CDR2 SVGAGI. Per the study methods: By means of reference gene primer amplification, nucleated cell counts were estimated. Clones were read by immunoSEQ multiplex PCR, and TCRdb kept only the in-frame ones, dropping some. V and J calls and clone size are copied from that table; D and trimming were computed from the DNA. This table has roughly 80,000 clones, roughly 86% appearing once. This sequence was found in a human donor in a cohort sampled during active COVID-19. J is TRBJ1-2 and V is TRBV6-5, with D possibly TRBD1 on 6 matching bases. The sequenced sample was peripheral blood. The CDR3 protein is CASTLGRGNYGYTF. The CDR3 DNA reads as TGTGCCAGCACCCTCGGCAGGGGCAACTATGGCTACACCTTC.